One and the same sample provided the 10 T cell receptor beta chains below, sequenced in a study of T cells after yellow fever vaccination. TCRdb independently ran MiXCR on the 5' RACE reads; one entry per CDR3 protein. The profile covers some 120,000 distinct CDR3 sequences, with around 15% appearing a single time and 43% taken by the ten largest. The specimen comprised CD8+ T cells sorted from PBMCs, sampled 5 days after the yellow fever booster vaccination. The receptors shown here come from a man younger than 35 who received the YFV17D yellow fever vaccine.

This chain uses TRBV20-1 with TRBJ2-1; possibly TRBD2 for D (6 bases). The germline V and J ends were trimmed by 6 bases and 1 base, with 16 bases remaining between them. CDR1 DFQATT and CDR2 SNEGSKA come from the germline V gene (reference sequence). There are 15 residues in the CDR3. CDR3 DNA sequence: TGCAGTGCCCCATGGGGGACTTCGTCCTACAATGAGCAGTTCTTC. This encodes CSAPWGTSSYNEQFF.

This chain uses TRBV20-1 with TRBJ2-5, with 10 nucleotides matching TRBD2. Trimming removed 3 bases from V and 2 bases from J; junction bases left unmatched: 6. Germline values: CDR1 DFQATT, CDR2 SNEGSKA (reference sequence). The CDR3 contains 15 residues. The CDR3 loop is CSASTLAGDQETQYF. CDR3 DNA sequence: TGCAGTGCTAGTACCCTAGCGGGGGATCAAGAGACCCAGTACTTC.

This clonotype was recorded a few times. The rearrangement uses TRBV4-1 and TRBJ2-1; D is undetermined. Germline CDR1 reads MGHRA; CDR2 reads YSYEKL. Trimming took off 1 base at V and 10 bases at J, with 20 bases between the two ends. CDR3 length: 16 amino acids. The CDR3 loop is CASSQGFGRPTGEQFF. CDR3 nucleotide sequence: TGCGCCAGCAGCCAAGGCTTTGGCAGGCCCACGGGCGAGCAGTTCTTC.

The table lists this clonotype with a few counts. This chain connects TRBV12-3 or TRBV12-4 to TRBJ1-1, with 7 bases lining up with TRBD1. Germline trimming cut 6 bases from V and 0 bases from J; bases unmatched to any gene: 4. The CDR3 runs to 14 residues. CDR3 protein: CASSDGQVNTEAFF. The DNA for the CDR3 is TGTGCCAGCAGCGATGGACAGGTGAACACTGAAGCTTTCTTT.

There are many counts of this clonotype. The rearrangement joins TRBV18 to TRBJ2-2; D not certain. The CDR3 loop spans 16 amino acids. V dropped 4 bases and J dropped 6 bases, with 18 bases sitting between them. The germline V gene has CDR1 KGHSH and CDR2 LQKENI. The CDR3 nucleotides read TGTGCCAGCTCACGTGACTGCCCCGGCTGTGCCGGGGAGCTGTTTTTT. This translates into CASSRDCPGCAGELFF.

V and J are TRBV6-5 and TRBJ1-2, with 8 bases fitting TRBD1. The CDR3 has 16 amino acids. Losses at the gene ends were 1 base for V and 3 bases for J; bases not matched to a gene: 7. From germline, CDR1 is MNHEY and CDR2 SVGAGI. CDR3: CASSYLRRDRHYGYTF. For the CDR3, the DNA is TGTGCCAGCAGTTACTTACGCCGGGACAGGCACTATGGCTACACCTTC.

This clonotype has more than one count but fewer than ten. The chain has TRBV6-5 and TRBJ2-7, with a possible D match to TRBD1 (6 bases). The CDR3 runs 13 residues. Trimming took off 2 bases at V and 6 bases at J, with 11 bases between the two ends. Germline loops: CDR1 MNHEY, CDR2 SVGAGI. DNA of the CDR3: TGTGCCAGCAGTTACGGAACAGGGACCGAGCAGTACGTC. Its translation is CASSYGTGTEQYV.

This clonotype has a handful of counts. The chain has TRBV11-2 and TRBJ2-1, with a tentative D call TRBD1 (6 bases). The V gene lost 4 bases and the J gene lost 4 bases, with 35 bases spanning the gap. This CDR3 is 22 amino acids long. Germline V gene sequence: CDR1 SGHAT, CDR2 FQNNGV. The CDR3 sequence: CASSSQTILPGHSPRPYNEQFF. In DNA form, the CDR3 reads TGTGCCAGCAGCTCCCAAACAATCTTGCCGGGACACTCACCCAGGCCGTACAATGAGCAGTTCTTC.

There are a few counts of this clonotype. V and J are TRBV3-1 and TRBJ2-3, with a weak D call TRBD1 (5 bases). Germline V gives CDR1 LGHDT, CDR2 YNNKEL (reference sequence). The CDR3 is made up of 17 amino acids. Trimming shortened V by 0 bases and J by 5 bases, and 18 bases separated the two germline ends. This CDR3 reads CASSQEVGPGNLDTQYF. CDR3 bases: TGTGCCAGCAGCCAAGAGGTCGGGCCAGGGAATTTAGATACGCAGTATTTT.

V is TRBV12-3 or TRBV12-4 and J is TRBJ2-5; D possibly uses TRBD1 or TRBD2 (5 bases each). The V end was cut by 5 bases, the J end by 0 bases, with 13 bases between. This CDR3 comprises 15 residues. In DNA form, the CDR3 reads TGTGCCAGCAGTCGCTTTGAGGGGTACCAAGAGACCCAGTACTTC. As protein: CASSRFEGYQETQYF.